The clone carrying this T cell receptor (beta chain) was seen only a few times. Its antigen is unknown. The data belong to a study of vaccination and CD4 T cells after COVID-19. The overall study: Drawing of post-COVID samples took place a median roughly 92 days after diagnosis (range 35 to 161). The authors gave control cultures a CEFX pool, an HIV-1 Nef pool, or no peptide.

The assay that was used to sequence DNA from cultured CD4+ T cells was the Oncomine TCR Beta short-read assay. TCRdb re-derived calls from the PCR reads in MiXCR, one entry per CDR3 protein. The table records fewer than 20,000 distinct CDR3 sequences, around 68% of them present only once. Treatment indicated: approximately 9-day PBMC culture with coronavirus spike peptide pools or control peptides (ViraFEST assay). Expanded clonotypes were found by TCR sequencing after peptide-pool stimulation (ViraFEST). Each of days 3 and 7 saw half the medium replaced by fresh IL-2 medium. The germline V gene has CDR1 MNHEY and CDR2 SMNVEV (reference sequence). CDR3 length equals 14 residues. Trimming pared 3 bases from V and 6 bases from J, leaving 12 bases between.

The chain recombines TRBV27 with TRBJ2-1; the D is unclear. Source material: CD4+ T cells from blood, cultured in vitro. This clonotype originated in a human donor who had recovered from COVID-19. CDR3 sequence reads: CASSFQVATNEQFF. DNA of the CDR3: TGTGCCAGCAGTTTCCAGGTAGCCACCAATGAGCAGTTCTTC.